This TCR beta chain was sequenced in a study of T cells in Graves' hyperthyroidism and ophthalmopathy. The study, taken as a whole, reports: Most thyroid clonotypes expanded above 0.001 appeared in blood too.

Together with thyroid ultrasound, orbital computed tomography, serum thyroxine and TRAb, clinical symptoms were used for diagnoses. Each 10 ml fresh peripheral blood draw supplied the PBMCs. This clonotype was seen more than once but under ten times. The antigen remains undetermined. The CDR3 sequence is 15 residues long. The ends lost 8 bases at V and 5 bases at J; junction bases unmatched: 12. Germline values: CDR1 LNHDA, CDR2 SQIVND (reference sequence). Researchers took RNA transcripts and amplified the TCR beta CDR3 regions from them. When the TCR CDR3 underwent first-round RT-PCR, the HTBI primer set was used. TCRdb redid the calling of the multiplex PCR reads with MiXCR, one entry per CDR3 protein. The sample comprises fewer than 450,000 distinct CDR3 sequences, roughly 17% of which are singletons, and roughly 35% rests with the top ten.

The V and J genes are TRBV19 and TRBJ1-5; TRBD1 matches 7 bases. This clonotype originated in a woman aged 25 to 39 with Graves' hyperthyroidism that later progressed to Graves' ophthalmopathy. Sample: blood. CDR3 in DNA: TGTGCCAGTGATAAACGTAGGACAGGAGATCAGCCCCAGCATTTT. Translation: CASDKRRTGDQPQHF.